A single sample gave rise to the 24 T cell receptor beta chains below, sequenced in a study of CD8+CD57+ T cells in acquired aplastic anemia. Those patients picked for sequencing had displayed CD8+CD57+ cell expansion on flow cytometry. Using genomic DNA as the template, TCR beta VDJ and CDR3 profiling was carried out. TCRdb fed the reads into MiXCR, producing one record per CDR3 protein. This table holds approximately 220,000 distinct CDR3 sequences, approximately 45% found once. Sequenced: sorted CD4+, CD8+, or CD8+CD57+ T cells (not recorded which) from PBMCs. These receptors all stem from a human donor with aplastic anemia.

This clonotype was seen repeatedly, ten times or more. The chain joins TRBV20-1 to TRBJ2-1; the match to TRBD2 covers 9 bases. The CDR3 is made up of 16 amino acids. CDR1 is DFQATT, CDR2 SNEGSKA, per germline (reference sequence). Losses at the gene ends were 0 bases for V and 6 bases for J; bases not matched to a gene: 9. CDR3 nucleotide sequence: TGCAGTGCTAGAGATCAATGGAGCGGGAGGACCAATGAGCAGTTCTTC. Encoded protein: CSARDQWSGRTNEQFF.

This clonotype was found a few times. The V call is TRBV25-1, the J call TRBJ1-5, with D tentatively TRBD1 (5 bases). V was cut by 1 base and J by 11 bases, with 21 bases left in between. The CDR3 is made up of 16 amino acids. Looked up from germline, CDR1 is MGHDK and CDR2 is SYGVNS. CDR3 in DNA: TGTGCCAGCAGTGAATCATTCGTACGCATAATCAGGGCCCAGCATTTT. It encodes CASSESFVRIIRAQHF.

A note on this clonotype: The junction departs from germline at one end; a sequencing error may be responsible. This sequence joins TRBV7-9 and TRBJ1-1; D remains ambiguous. The germline V gene has CDR1 SEHNR and CDR2 FQNEAQ (reference sequence). The CDR3 has 12 residues. In DNA form, the CDR3 reads TGCGCCAGCAATTCCCAGAACACTGAAGCTTTCTTT. Its protein is CASNSQNTEAFF.

CDR3 coding DNA: TGCGCCAGCAGCCAAGAGATCGAGGGGACCTACAATGAGCAGTTCTTC. Its protein product is CASSQEIEGTYNEQFF. The chain joins TRBV4-3 to TRBJ2-1, with D perhaps being TRBD1 or TRBD2 (5 bases each). Germline CDR1 LGHNA, CDR2 YSLEER. V was pared by 0 bases and J by 2 bases, with 11 bases between. This CDR3 comprises 16 residues.

This clonotype was detected many times. The rearrangement links TRBV4-1 to TRBJ2-7, with D hard to call. The germline V gene encodes CDR1 MGHRA and CDR2 YSYEKL. Trimming took 3 bases from V and 2 from J, leaving 11 bases between them. This CDR3 is 14 amino acids long. The CDR3 bases are TGCGCCAGCAGCCAGCTGGGTGGTACCTACGAGCAGTACTTC. It codes for CASSQLGGTYEQYF.

As concerns this clonotype: One junction end does not reproduce the germline sequence, and a read error may be involved. The CDR3 DNA reads as TGCGCCAGCAGCCACCTGGGACGCCGTAGCGGCTACACCTTC. Its protein is CASSHLGRRSGYTF. V is TRBV7-2 and J is TRBJ1-2; perhaps TRBD1 as D (5 bases). Germline V gene lookup returns CDR1 SGHTA and CDR2 FQGNSA. The CDR3 sequence is 14 residues long.

The CDR3 is CSASGLAGTDTQYF. The CDR3 nucleotides are TGCAGTGCTAGTGGACTAGCGGGGACAGATACGCAGTATTTT. This chain joins TRBV20-1 and TRBJ2-3; 12 positions match TRBD2. Germline lookup yields CDR1 DFQATT and CDR2 SNEGSKA (reference sequence). V was clipped by 3 bases and J by 3 bases; unmatched bases: 1. The CDR3 is 14 amino acids.

The table lists this clonotype with a few counts. The chain recombines TRBV27 with TRBJ1-6; D is perhaps TRBD1 (6 bases). Deletions cut 3 bases from V and 10 bases from J, with 13 bases between. Germline V gene sequence: CDR1 MNHEY, CDR2 SMNVEV (reference sequence). This CDR3 is 14 amino acids long. CDR3 bases: TGTGCCAGCAGTTTGGGGGCTGCCCGGTCACCCCTCCACTTT. It encodes CASSLGAARSPLHF.

The chain carries TRBV19 and TRBJ2-3; unclear D gene. Germline V lookup: CDR1 LNHDA, CDR2 SQIVND (reference sequence). This CDR3 contains 13 residues. V lost 6 bases, J lost 0 bases, and 7 bases lay in between. CDR3 DNA: TGTGCCAGTAGACCCTATAGCACAGATACGCAGTATTTT. This codes for CASRPYSTDTQYF.

The chain joins TRBV20-1 to TRBJ2-1; D tentatively fits TRBD1 or TRBD2 (5 bases each). Germline loops: CDR1 DFQATT, CDR2 SNEGSKA (reference sequence). The CDR3 consists of 11 residues. Trimming removed 3 bases at V and 7 bases at J, with 7 bases between. The CDR3 sequence: CSASGTNEQFF. DNA for the CDR3: TGCAGTGCTAGCGGGACGAATGAGCAGTTCTTC.

The chain carries TRBV10-1 and TRBJ1-2; no clear D gene. This CDR3 is built from 12 residues. From germline, CDR1 is WNHNN and CDR2 SYGVQD (reference sequence). V lost 10 bases, J lost 1 base, and 10 bases lay in between. The CDR3 DNA is TGCGCCAACCTAGAACGTAACTATGGCTACACCTTC. Translation: CANLERNYGYTF.

This clonotype appeared a single time. The V gene is TRBV12-3 or TRBV12-4, the J gene TRBJ2-7; TRBD1 matches at 10 bases. With 6 bases clipped from V and 4 bases from J, the junction kept 6 bases outside the gene matches. There are 14 residues in the CDR3. The CDR3 region has the DNA TGTGCCAGCAGCTGGGACAGGGGCGAATACGAGCAGTACTTC. Protein product: CASSWDRGEYEQYF.

A single count supports this clonotype. This chain connects TRBV10-1 to TRBJ2-6; D perhaps matches TRBD1 (5 bases). Germline V gene data show CDR1 as WNHNN and CDR2 as SYGVQD (reference sequence). The CDR3 is 18 amino acids. The germline V and J ends were trimmed by 0 bases and 2 bases, with 14 bases remaining between them. The CDR3 spells CASSESLLTEPGANVLTF. In nucleotides, the CDR3 is TGCGCCAGCAGTGAGTCCCTCCTGACAGAGCCTGGGGCCAACGTCCTGACTTTC.

This chain uses TRBV9 with TRBJ2-1; 8 nucleotides agree with TRBD2. The CDR3 consists of 15 residues. CDR1 and CDR2 (germline): SGDLS, YYNGEE. The ends lost 0 bases at V and 8 bases at J; junction bases unmatched: 7. Here the CDR3 DNA reads TGTGCCAGCAGCGTAGTGGGGACTAGTCTAGATGAGCAGTTCTTC. Protein: CASSVVGTSLDEQFF.

There are many counts of this clonotype. The J gene is TRBJ1-5, the V gene TRBV6-1, with a weak D call TRBD1 (6 bases). The CDR3 contains 16 residues. Germline loops: CDR1 MNHNS, CDR2 SASEGT. The ends were cut back, 1 base at V and 6 bases at J, with 16 bases in the middle. Written as DNA, the CDR3 is TGTGCCAGCAGTGAAGGGACAGACTCGCCCACTCAGCCCCAGCATTTT. Residues: CASSEGTDSPTQPQHF.

The CDR3 bases are TGCAGCGTTGAAGATCGGGTGGGAGGGGGCAAGGTGGAGACCCAGTACTTC. Encoded protein: CSVEDRVGGGKVETQYF. V and J are TRBV29-1 and TRBJ2-5, with D possibly called TRBD1 or TRBD2 (7 bases each). V was clipped by 0 bases and J by 5 bases, with 22 bases between them. Germline V gives CDR1 SQVTM, CDR2 ANQGSEA. CDR3 length: 17 amino acids.

This clonotype was observed a few times. The rearrangement links TRBV30 to TRBJ2-1; 7 bases align to TRBD1. The junction had 4 bases not matched to a gene; V was cut back by 1 base and J by 7 bases. The CDR3 is 13 residues long. Per germline, CDR1 GTSNPN and CDR2 SVGIG (reference sequence). CDR3 DNA: TGTGCCTGGAGTGCGACAGGGATGAATGAGCAGTTCTTC. Translation: CAWSATGMNEQFF. Looking up the rest from reference TRBV30 and TRBJ2-1 gives the full variable domain: SQTIHQWPATLVQPVGSPLSLECTVEGTSNPNLYWYRQAAGRGLQLLFYSVGIGQISSEVPQNLSASRPQDRQFILSSKKLLLSDSGFYLCAWSATGMNEQFFGPGTRLTVL.

The CDR3: CASSYSTLKQSSYNEQFF. CDR3 coding DNA: TGTGCCAGCAGTTACTCGACTCTAAAGCAGAGCTCCTACAATGAGCAGTTCTTC. The chain uses TRBV27 and TRBJ2-1; no definite D call. The V and J ends lost 4 bases and 0 bases respectively, with 19 bases between them. Looked up from germline, CDR1 is MNHEY and CDR2 is SMNVEV (reference sequence). The CDR3 is 18 amino acids.

In its sample, this clonotype was seen many times. The chain recombines TRBV6-5 with TRBJ2-1; D gene unclear. This CDR3 region has 12 residues. V gave up 2 bases and J gave up 10 bases, with 9 bases separating them. The V gene's germline CDR1 is MNHEY and CDR2 SVGAGI. In DNA form, the CDR3 reads TGTGCCAGCAGTTACATGGGATTAGAGCAGTTCTTC. Protein product: CASSYMGLEQFF.

This clonotype has at least ten counts. The chain has TRBV20-1 and TRBJ1-2; D is unresolved. Germline lookup yields CDR1 DFQATT and CDR2 SNEGSKA (reference sequence). The CDR3 covers 15 residues. V dropped 5 bases and J dropped 3 bases, with 19 bases sitting between them. Here the CDR3 DNA reads TGCAGTGCTGGAGCGACACACATTGCTGACTATGGCTACACCTTC. It codes for CSAGATHIADYGYTF.

The chain is built from TRBV2 and TRBJ1-1; D not certain. The CDR3 totals 13 residues. V gave up 4 bases and J gave up 4 bases, with 10 bases separating them. The germline V gene has CDR1 SNHLY and CDR2 FYNNEI. The CDR3 loop reads CASSGGWGTEAFF. The CDR3 DNA follows: TGTGCCAGCAGTGGCGGTTGGGGCACTGAAGCTTTCTTT.

This clonotype has ten or more counts. V and J are TRBV19 and TRBJ1-2, with unresolved D. The CDR3 is 15 amino acids. Germline-derived CDR1 and CDR2 are LNHDA and SQIVND (reference sequence). V was clipped by 5 bases and J by 6 bases, with 19 bases between them. DNA for the CDR3: TGTGCCAGTAGTCAAACATGGCAACTCAACGATGGCTACACCTTC. Its translation is CASSQTWQLNDGYTF.

This sequence joins TRBV7-2 and TRBJ2-5, with a possible D match to TRBD2 (5 bases). The V gene's germline CDR1 is SGHTA and CDR2 FQGNSA. The CDR3 spans 14 residues. With 0 bases removed from V and 4 bases from J, the gap between germline ends came to 9 bases. The CDR3 sequence: CASSLAPGGETQYF. DNA for the CDR3: TGTGCCAGCAGCTTAGCCCCCGGAGGAGAGACCCAGTACTTC.

The chain carries TRBV20-1 and TRBJ1-6; 7 bases line up with TRBD1. V gave up 4 bases and J gave up 11 bases; unmatched junction bases: 8. Germline CDR1 DFQATT, CDR2 SNEGSKA (reference sequence). CDR3 size: 13 residues. CDR3 in DNA: TGCAGTGCTACAGACAGGGCCAGGACACCCCTCCACTTT. Encoded protein: CSATDRARTPLHF.